This T cell receptor beta chain comes out of a study of T cell responses to AZD1222 COVID-19 vaccine (dated by TCRdb to about 2021). In terms of the full investigation: Because spike-specific TCR depth and breadth did not differ between the two schedules, AZD1222 recipients who got a second dose at roughly 4 weeks were pooled with those who got a second dose at roughly 12 weeks. A total of around 240 trial participants underwent TCR sequencing, of whom about 200 had received two doses of AZD1222 and 26 had received two doses of the MenACWY control vaccine. Trial participants were enrolled by age into subgroups of 18-55, 56-69 and 70-plus years, and about 150, 27 and 61 TCR-sequenced participants, respectively, were included in these subgroups. What the authors observed across the whole study: Spike-specific TCR breadth and depth rose significantly after two AZD1222 doses compared with day 0 and with MenACWY recipients. Nearly half of unique spike-specific TCRs reportedly recognized epitopes outside regions mutated in the B.1.351 and B.1.1.7 variants. Because no day 14 peak-response samples were available, repertoires were characterized only after the peak T cell response. The vaccine-associated CD4 TCRs covered the entire spike protein, and the dominant responses fell in regions 160-218 and 743-854. In the small 56-69-year group, the increase in depth fell short of significance, most likely because of low power. Conclusions about previously exposed vaccinees were limited because only six AZD1222 recipients were SARS-CoV-2 seropositive at baseline. Participants were mostly white British, with more females than males. The authors suggested clonal diversity may have been underestimated.

The CDR3 regions of human TCRbeta chains were subjected to immunosequencing. The study's own analysis went as follows. Repertoire TCRs were checked for matches against a reference library of SARS-CoV-2-specific TCRs that had been generated using the MIRA antigen-specificity platform. Breadth was defined as the fraction of unique TCRs that were SARS-CoV-2-associated, and depth was defined as the fraction of total T cells that were SARS-CoV-2-associated. Using the MIRA data, each spike-specific TCR was assigned both to the spike region to which the TCR was reactive and to a CD4 or CD8 class. Log10-transformed breadth and depth values were compared by one-way ANOVA with Sidak's multiple comparisons tests. TCRdb carries this immuneACCESS record with in-frame sequences only. Its versions omit some clonotypes, under half of them owing to an unresolved V gene in the studies checked, with the rest unexplained. For V, J and clone size, that table is used; D and trimming come from the DNA. For this sample there are 130,000 or so clones; about nine tenths appear just once. The ten largest clones capture roughly 7.8% of the sample.

Via the germline V gene, CDR1 is WSHSY and CDR2 SAAADI. V is clipped by 7 bases and J by 8 bases, and the sequence between their germline boundaries is 20 bases long. Counted from cysteine to phenylalanine, this CDR3 has 14 amino acids. This entry keeps only the CDR3 DNA: 42 bases, framed from base 1. This sample's time point label indicates: baseline before first vaccination. The vaccinee samples were drawn from two UK trials, COV001 and COV002, one of which was a single-blind randomized controlled phase 2/3 trial testing AZD1222 (ChAdOx1 nCoV-19) in healthy adults. Trial participant PBMC samples were collected at day 0 and day 28 after the second dose for TCRbeta chain sequencing. This clone has just a few counts. It lacks a known antigen. Base quality data are lacking; no much larger clone is found one base away.

The chain is encoded by TRBV10-2 joined to TRBJ1-2; TRBD1 is possibly the D segment (5 matching bases). Material: peripheral blood, obtained on day 0 of AZD1222 vaccination. The clonotype originates from an adult in good health. The sequence in DNA is TGCGCCAGCACCTTAAGCGGGGGAATTGGAGGCTACACCTTC. Its product reads: CASTLSGGIGGYTF.